This T cell receptor beta chain is drawn from a study of tumor and adjacent non-tumor tissue in lung cancer. The study's findings and limits: Patients with more diverse tumor TCRs had worse survival. Normal lung showed higher cumulative top 100 clone frequency than tumor.

Points on this clonotype: The antigen remains unidentified.

This sample's RNA came from whole unsorted tissue. TCRbeta libraries were built with three rounds of nested PCR, modified from ARM-PCR. TCRdb reprocessed the multiplex PCR reads with MiXCR, giving one entry per CDR3 protein. The table lists about 200,000 distinct CDR3 sequences, around 70% of them singletons. The sequence derives from a man in his 60s with non-small cell lung cancer. Input material: lung tumor tissue.

The CDR3 protein is CASSQDRGEVNTEQFF. CDR3 coding DNA: TGTGCCAGCAGTCAGGACAGGGGGGAAGTCAACACTGAGCAGTTCTTC. J is TRBJ2-1 and V is TRBV5-6; TRBD1 agrees at 10 bases. After removal of 5 bases from V and 9 bases from J, the junction contained 14 bases not matched to a gene. The germline gives CDR1 SGHDT, CDR2 YYEEEE. The CDR3 length is 16 residues.